This TCR beta chain derives from a study of OX40 agonist ivuxolimab in advanced cancers. Looking at the study overall: Hepatocellular carcinoma, melanoma, renal cell or head and neck cancer was diagnosed in the dose-escalation patients. Aged roughly 23 to 79 with a mean of approximately 57 years, they were roughly 83% male. Partial response was recorded in three patients: one hepatocellular carcinoma and two cutaneous melanoma cases. Study-wide points: The study did not work out the antigen specificity of the expanded peripheral T cells.

The germline V gene has CDR1 SGHRS and CDR2 YFSETQ. V dropped 0 bases and J dropped 9; count of bases not matched to a gene: 9. This CDR3 region has 15 residues. TCRdb keeps only in-frame clones here, not all; method: immunoSEQ multiplex PCR. The sample holds roughly 72,000 clones, about 88% seen once. Of note for this clone: Its antigen is not known.

The material was CD4+ or CD8+ T cells sorted from blood, obtained in a trial of the OX40 agonist ivuxolimab. This chain connects TRBV5-1 to TRBJ2-1, with 7 bases lining up with TRBD1. This receptor was taken from an adult with an advanced solid tumor such as melanoma, head and neck, liver or kidney cancer. CDR3 coding DNA: TGCGCCAGCAGCTTGGATCGACAGGGCCCCGGTGAGCAGTTCTTC. Amino acids: CASSLDRQGPGEQFF.